One and the same sample provided the 23 T cell receptor beta chains below, sequenced in a study of cytomegalovirus exposure and HLA in healthy donors (dated by TCRdb to 2016 to 2017). The method was the immunoSEQ multiplex PCR assay. For the multiplex PCR, a mixture combining 60 forward primers for TCR Vbeta segments and 13 reverse primers for TCR Jbeta segments was used. The clones in this table, taken by TCRdb from immuneACCESS, are in-frame only. Not every clone is retained; where verified, under half of the shortfall comes from an unresolved V gene, and the cause of the rest is unknown. The sample yields fewer than 150,000 clones; about four fifths were counted once. The ten biggest clones cover 2.2% of the sample. Specimen: PBMCs. All receptors derive from a man aged 30 to 45 in good health and CMV-seronegative.

Only one count was recorded for this clone. The CDR3, as DNA: TGTGCCAGCAGCTTAGCTCCGGGCACCGGGGAGCTGTTTTTT. Translation: CASSLAPGTGELFF. V is TRBV7-9 and J is TRBJ2-2; D is unresolved. The V and J ends lost 0 bases and 4 bases respectively, with 6 bases between them. Germline assignment: CDR1 SEHNR and CDR2 FQNEAQ (reference sequence). This CDR3 is built from 14 residues. The variable domain in full, with the rest retrieved from reference TRBV7-9 and TRBJ2-2, is DTGVSQNPRHKITKRGQNVTFRCDPISEHNRLYWYRQTLGQGPEFLTYFQNEAQLEKSRLLSDRFSAERPKGSFSTLEIQRTEQGDSAMYLCASSLAPGTGELFFGEGSRLTVL.

The gene calls are TRBV6-1 and TRBJ2-1; TRBD2 agrees at 16 bases. The CDR3 totals 17 residues. CDR1 and CDR2 from the germline V gene are MNHNS and SASEGT. Trimming removed 4 bases from V and 8 bases from J; junction bases left unmatched: 8. The CDR3 bases are TGTGCCAGCAGTGTCCCGGGACTAGCGGGGGGGCCCCATGAGCAGTTCTTC. The encoded protein is CASSVPGLAGGPHEQFF.

This clone was detected only once. The rearrangement joins TRBV4-2 to TRBJ1-5, with D unresolved. V lost 3 bases and J 6 bases, leaving 15 bases between the germline ends. Germline V gene data show CDR1 as LGHNA and CDR2 as YNFKEQ. The CDR3 runs to 15 residues. The CDR3 loop is CASSQMEAPRQPQHF. CDR3 DNA: TGTGCCAGCAGCCAGATGGAGGCACCGCGTCAGCCCCAGCATTTT.

This clone has more than one count but fewer than ten. At one of its ends the junction is not consistent with the germline gene, which may arise from a read error. This rearrangement joins TRBV6-5 to TRBJ1-5, with a weak D call TRBD1 (6 bases). The CDR3 spans 15 residues. Germline lookup yields CDR1 MNHEY and CDR2 SVGAGI. The CDR3, as DNA: TGTGCCAGCAGTTACTCGTCCAGGGGCAATCAGCCCCAGAATTTT. Translation: CASSYSSRGNQPQNF.

V is TRBV5-1 and J is TRBJ1-1; D remains unclear. The CDR3 is 14 amino acids. In germline, CDR1 is SGHRS, CDR2 YFSETQ. V was trimmed by 4 bases and J by 1 base, leaving 11 bases between them. This CDR3 reads CASSNQLQNTEAFF. Written as DNA, the CDR3 is TGCGCCAGCAGCAACCAATTACAGAACACTGAAGCTTTCTTT. Based on the CDR3 plus reference TRBV5-1 and TRBJ1-1, the full variable domain is KAGVTQTPRYLIKTRGQQVTLSCSPISGHRSVSWYQQTPGQGLQFLFEYFSETQRNKGNFPGRFSGRQFSNSRSEMNVSTLELGDSALYLCASSNQLQNTEAFFGQGTRLTVV.

The DNA of the CDR3 is TGCGCCAGCAGCTTAGGACAGGGTCATTCACCCCTCCACTTT. It specifies CASSLGQGHSPLHF. The rearrangement joins TRBV5-1 to TRBJ1-6, with 8 nucleotides matching TRBD1. Germline lookup yields CDR1 SGHRS and CDR2 YFSETQ. Trimming took 2 bases from V and 8 from J; bases not matched to a gene: 3. The CDR3 contains 14 residues. Using reference TRBV5-1 and TRBJ1-6 for the parts outside the CDR3, the full variable domain is KAGVTQTPRYLIKTRGQQVTLSCSPISGHRSVSWYQQTPGQGLQFLFEYFSETQRNKGNFPGRFSGRQFSNSRSEMNVSTLELGDSALYLCASSLGQGHSPLHFGNGTRLTVT.

V usage is TRBV2 and J usage is TRBJ1-1, with TRBD1 matching over 8 bases. CDR1 is SNHLY and CDR2 is FYNNEI in the germline V gene. The CDR3 extends over 14 amino acids. The J segment lost 5 bases and the V segment lost 4 bases, leaving 6 bases of the junction unmatched. The CDR3 DNA follows: TGTGCCAGCAGTGCCCAGGGGGCAGGGACTGAAGCTTTCTTT. Amino acids: CASSAQGAGTEAFF.

DNA of the CDR3: TGCGCCAGCAGCTTGCTAGTAACAGATACGCAGTATTTT. It translates to CASSLLVTDTQYF. The V call is TRBV5-1, the J call TRBJ2-3; D not certain. This CDR3 is built from 13 residues. The germline V gene has CDR1 SGHRS and CDR2 YFSETQ. The ends were cut back, 1 base at V and 3 bases at J, with 6 bases in the middle.

The chain carries TRBV5-4 and TRBJ1-6; 9 bases align to TRBD1. The ends lost 5 bases at V and 7 bases at J; junction bases unmatched: 10. Per germline, CDR1 SGHNT and CDR2 YYREEE (reference sequence). This CDR3 has 16 amino acids. The CDR3 DNA follows: TGTGCCAGCAGGAGATCACAGGGGGCCGGCAATTCACCCCTCCACTTT. The encoded protein is CASRRSQGAGNSPLHF.

The J gene is TRBJ1-2, the V gene TRBV9, with TRBD1 matching 12 bases. After removal of 3 bases from V and 7 bases from J, the junction contained 7 bases not matched to a gene. The CDR3 sequence is 15 residues long. Germline CDR1 is SGDLS and CDR2 is YYNGEE. CDR3 in amino acids: CASSGGGTGGSGYTF. CDR3 nucleotides: TGTGCCAGCAGCGGAGGAGGGACAGGGGGCTCTGGCTACACCTTC.

This clone was found a few times. The chain uses TRBV30 and TRBJ2-4, with 7 bases identical to TRBD2. This CDR3 comprises 12 residues. V lost 1 base to trimming and J lost 7 bases; unmatched junction nucleotides: 1. Germline-derived CDR1 and CDR2 are GTSNPN and SVGIG (reference sequence). The CDR3 nucleotides are TGTGCCTGGAGTGGTAGCGGGAACATTCAGTACTTC. This translates into CAWSGSGNIQYF.

This chain joins TRBV27 and TRBJ2-7, with a weak D call TRBD1 (5 bases). This CDR3 has 14 residues. Looked up from germline, CDR1 is MNHEY and CDR2 is SMNVEV (reference sequence). Trimming stripped 4 bases from V and 0 bases from J, with 10 bases between. The DNA for the CDR3 is TGTGCCAGCAGTTCACAGGCATTCTCCTACGAGCAGTACTTC. Its translation: CASSSQAFSYEQYF.

The chain couples TRBV6-1 to TRBJ1-5; TRBD1 aligns across 10 bases. The CDR3 is 12 residues long. Trimming took 8 bases from V and 6 from J; bases not matched to a gene: 1. Germline V gives CDR1 MNHNS, CDR2 SASEGT. The CDR3 sequence is CASGTGAQPQHF. The CDR3 DNA is TGTGCCAGCGGGACAGGGGCTCAGCCCCAGCATTTT.

The chain recombines TRBV11-2 with TRBJ2-5; the match to TRBD2 covers 8 bases. The CDR3 is 16 amino acids. V dropped 6 bases and J dropped 5; count of bases not matched to a gene: 14. Germline values: CDR1 SGHAT, CDR2 FQNNGV. This chain's CDR3 is CASRRGAGGVRETQYF. The CDR3, as DNA: TGTGCCAGCAGGCGGGGAGCCGGGGGGGTTCGGGAGACCCAGTACTTC. The whole variable domain, filled in from reference TRBV11-2 and TRBJ2-5, reads EAGVAQSPRYKIIEKRQSVAFWCNPISGHATLYWYQQILGQGPKLLIQFQNNGVVDDSQLPKDRFSAERLKGVDSTLKIQPAKLEDSAVYLCASRRGAGGVRETQYFGPGTRLLVL.

The rearrangement joins TRBV2 to TRBJ1-5; 9 positions match TRBD1. Germline assignment: CDR1 SNHLY and CDR2 FYNNEI. CDR3 size: 15 residues. Unmatched junction bases numbered 3, after V lost 4 bases and J lost 2 bases. The DNA of the CDR3 is TGTGCCAGCAGTGGGGGACAGGGAGGCAATCAGCCCCAGCATTTT. It yields the protein CASSGGQGGNQPQHF. Full variable domain (outside the CDR3, taken from reference TRBV2 and TRBJ1-5): EPEVTQTPSHQVTQMGQEVILRCVPISNHLYFYWYRQILGQKVEFLVSFYNNEISEKSEIFDDQFSVERPDGSNFTLKIRSTKLEDSAMYFCASSGGQGGNQPQHFGDGTRLSIL.

This clone was found a few times. The CDR3 is CASSLAHGPGELFF. CDR3 nucleotides: TGCGCCAGCAGCTTGGCCCATGGGCCCGGGGAGCTGTTTTTT. The chain recombines TRBV5-1 with TRBJ2-2; D uncertain. V was cut by 0 bases and J by 6 bases, with 9 bases left in between. This CDR3 contains 14 residues. Per germline, CDR1 SGHRS and CDR2 YFSETQ.

CDR3 nucleotide sequence: TGCAGCGTTGAGGGGGACAGGAACACTGAAGCTTTCTTT. It translates to CSVEGDRNTEAFF. The chain recombines TRBV29-1 with TRBJ1-1, with TRBD1 matching over 7 bases. Germline trimming cut 3 bases from V and 1 base from J; bases unmatched to any gene: 2. Germline CDR1 SQVTM, CDR2 ANQGSEA. The CDR3 runs 13 residues. The full variable domain, in which reference TRBV29-1 and TRBJ1-1 provide the parts outside the CDR3, is SAVISQKPSRDICQRGTSLTIQCQVDSQVTMMFWYRQQPGQSLTLIATANQGSEATYESGFVIDKFPISRPNLTFSTLTVSNMSPEDSSIYLCSVEGDRNTEAFFGQGTRLTVV.

The V call is TRBV29-1, the J call TRBJ2-2; 8 nucleotides match TRBD1. The ends lost 6 bases at V and 1 base at J; junction bases unmatched: 10. This CDR3 region has 16 residues. CDR1 and CDR2 from the germline V gene are SQVTM and ANQGSEA. CDR3 DNA sequence: TGCAGCGTCCAGGTCATAGGACAGGGGAACACCGGGGAGCTGTTTTTT. It specifies CSVQVIGQGNTGELFF.

The V gene is TRBV6-1, the J gene TRBJ2-2; weak D call: TRBD1 (6 bases). The germline V gene has CDR1 MNHNS and CDR2 SASEGT. The CDR3 length is 16 residues. Trimming shortened V by 4 bases and J by 0 bases, and 12 bases separated the two germline ends. The CDR3 DNA follows: TGTGCCAGCAGTGCAAGGGACATCGCGAACACCGGGGAGCTGTTTTTT. It specifies CASSARDIANTGELFF.

This clone was seen a few times. The chain is built from TRBV7-8 and TRBJ1-3, with 7 bases that match TRBD1. CDR1 and CDR2 from the germline V gene are SGHVS and FQNEAQ. The V segment lost 0 bases and the J segment 2 bases; nucleotides outside the gene matches: 4. This CDR3 has 16 residues. CDR3 coding DNA: TGTGCCAGCAGCTTAGCTGCAGGGGGAACTGGAAACACCATATATTTT. As protein: CASSLAAGGTGNTIYF.

The chain combines TRBV7-8 with TRBJ2-7; 9 bases align to TRBD1. The CDR3 is 15 residues long. Unmatched junction bases numbered 5, after V lost 4 bases and J lost 1 base. Germline V gene sequence: CDR1 SGHVS, CDR2 FQNEAQ. Written as DNA, the CDR3 is TGTGCCAGCAGCTACCGGGACAGGGAGTCCTACGAGCAGTACTTC. Encoded protein: CASSYRDRESYEQYF.

The chain employs TRBV14 and TRBJ2-1, with D unclear. The CDR3 extends over 12 amino acids. V lost 0 bases and J 12 bases, leaving 9 bases between the germline ends. Per germline, CDR1 SGHDN and CDR2 FVKESK. The CDR3 loop reads CASSQDWAWQFF. DNA of the CDR3: TGTGCCAGCAGCCAAGACTGGGCTTGGCAGTTCTTC.

V is TRBV4-1 and J is TRBJ1-2; D perhaps matches TRBD1 (6 bases). Germline assignment: CDR1 MGHRA and CDR2 YSYEKL. Trimming took off 7 bases at V and 0 bases at J, with 15 bases between the two ends. This CDR3 has 15 amino acids. The CDR3 sequence is CASTPQGRANYGYTF. The CDR3 coding sequence is TGCGCCAGCACCCCACAGGGTCGAGCTAACTATGGCTACACCTTC.